A single sample is the source of the 9 T cell receptor beta chains below, sequenced in a study of T cells in women clearing cervical HPV infection. The assay was immunoSEQ multiplex PCR, and TCRdb's table has in-frame clones only and misses some. The table lists tens of thousands of clones. Sequencing input: blood buffy coat. The receptors stem from a woman aged 18 to 69 with a cervical HPV16 infection that either progressed to CIN3+ or cleared (not recorded which).

This clone is deemed medium-sized (0.01 to 0.1%) by its frequency. Sequencing ends 3 residues short of the CDR3 end; the germline J gene provides the rest. The V and J genes are TRBV2 and TRBJ2-4; 8 bases line up with TRBD1. CDR1 and CDR2 from the germline V gene are SNHLY and FYNNEI. After removal of 5 bases from V and 4 bases from J, the junction contained 7 bases not matched to a gene. CDR3 length: 15 residues. This chain's CDR3 is CASSIPGTGKNIQYF. The CDR3 bases that were read are TGTGCCAGCAGTATCCCCGGGACAGGAAAAAACATT. Full variable domain (remainder filled in from reference TRBV2 and TRBJ2-4): EPEVTQTPSHQVTQMGQEVILRCVPISNHLYFYWYRQILGQKVEFLVSFYNNEISEKSEIFDDQFSVERPDGSNFTLKIRSTKLEDSAMYFCASSIPGTGKNIQYFGAGTRLSVL.

Comment on this clone: The read halts 3 residues ahead of the CDR3 end, with the missing end drawn from the germline J gene. V and J are TRBV10-3 and TRBJ2-1; D may be TRBD1 (6 bases). Germline lookup yields CDR1 ENHRY and CDR2 SYGVKD. This CDR3 has 14 amino acids. Deletions cut 5 bases from V and 9 bases from J, with 17 bases between. CDR3 loop: CAISTDSRAGEQFF. The sequenced part of the CDR3 DNA is TGTGCCATCAGTACGGACAGCCGGGCGGGTGAG.

With regard to this clone: The read halts 3 residues ahead of the CDR3 end, with the missing end drawn from the germline J gene. The chain links TRBV5-1 to TRBJ2-5; 7 bases are a match to TRBD2. CDR1 and CDR2 from the germline V gene are SGHRS and YFSETQ. This CDR3 contains 13 residues. The CDR3 is CASSLEAGDTQYF. The part of the CDR3 DNA that was read is TGCGCCAGCAGCTTGGAGGCGGGGGATACC.

Points on this clone: The CDR3 end lies 3 residues beyond the end of the read and is filled in from the germline J gene. The chain has TRBV18 and TRBJ2-3; D remains ambiguous. CDR3 size: 12 residues. The V end was cut by 5 bases, the J end by 2 bases, with 5 bases between. Germline values: CDR1 KGHSH, CDR2 LQKENI. The CDR3 loop is CASSSNTDTQYF. The covered CDR3 bases are TGTGCCAGCTCATCTAACACAGATACG.

Regarding this clone: The CDR3 end is not reached by the read, which stops 3 residues before it; the germline J gene fills it in. The V and J genes are TRBV5-5 and TRBJ2-7, with TRBD2 identical over 8 bases. This CDR3 is 15 amino acids long. Germline assignment: CDR1 SGHKS and CDR2 YYEKEE (reference sequence). J lost 0 bases, V lost 3 bases, and 5 bases had no gene match. Partial CDR3 DNA: TGTGCCAGCAGCTGGGGACTAGGAAGCTCCTACGAG. Its translation is CASSWGLGSSYE. The whole CDR3 reads CASSWGLGSSYEQYF.

CDR3 sequence: CASSLGRETQYF. Incomplete CDR3 DNA: TGTGCCAGCAGCTTAGGGCGGGAGACG. The chain carries TRBV7-6 and TRBJ2-3; 7 nucleotides line up with TRBD2. The read ends 3 residues early relative to the CDR3; the germline J gene fills the gap. This CDR3 has 12 amino acids. Germline lookup yields CDR1 SGHVS and CDR2 FNYEAQ.

In regard to this clone: The read ends 3 residues before the CDR3 terminus; that terminus is restored from the germline J gene. The chain uses TRBV6-4 and TRBJ2-5; D call uncertain. Germline CDR1 and CDR2: MRHNA and SNTAGT. The CDR3 is 13 residues long. The CDR3 loop reads CASSVSLTDTQYF. The covered CDR3 bases are TGTGCCAGCAGTGTTTCACTCACAGATACC.

About this clone itself: Coverage ceases 3 residues before the CDR3 finishes, and the germline J gene fills in the end. The V and J genes are TRBV5-6 and TRBJ1-2; D call uncertain. This CDR3 has 14 amino acids. Germline V gene sequence: CDR1 SGHDT, CDR2 YYEEEE. Trimming removed 1 base at V and 5 bases at J, with 12 bases between. The CDR3 sequence: CASSLMAELYGYTF. The DNA read from the CDR3 is TGTGCCAGCAGCTTGATGGCAGAGTTATATGGC.

The sequenced part of the CDR3 DNA is TGTGCCAGCAGCCGAAATTCCGGGACAGGGGGCCGGGGC. The encoded protein is CASSRNSGTGGRG. In full, the CDR3 is CASSRNSGTGGRGYTF. This rearrangement joins TRBV13 to TRBJ1-2, with 12 bases lining up with TRBD1. The read terminates 3 residues ahead of where the CDR3 ends, so the germline J gene completes it. Germline V lookup: CDR1 PRHDT, CDR2 FYEKMQ (reference sequence). There are 16 residues in the CDR3.